This TCR beta chain came from a study of regulatory T cells in long-lasting Graves disease. Notes on the study in general: Under persistent disease, TRBV28, TRBJ1-2 and TRBJ2-5 were used preferentially.

To note about this clonotype: Its antigen is currently unknown.

With V trimmed by 7 bases and J by 2 bases, 5 bases remained unmatched. The CDR3 consists of 16 residues. Germline V gene lookup returns CDR1 SEHNR and CDR2 FQNEAQ (reference sequence). Time point here: newly diagnosed GD, antithyroid drugs for less than 3 months. PBMC RNA served as the TCR library source. The authors drew 7.5 to 10 milliliters of peripheral blood into EDTA tubes. Building of the TCR beta libraries involved iRepertoire HTBI primers and Arm-PCR of CDR3 regions. In TCRdb, the multiplex PCR reads were re-called with MiXCR into one record per CDR3 protein. Of about 530,000 distinct CDR3 sequences in the sample, roughly a sixth were seen once. The sample was also linked to a second study, of T cells in Graves' hyperthyroidism and ophthalmopathy. That work contributes: Initially, a first-round RT-PCR of the TCR CDR3 employed the HTBI primer set. Blood held most thyroid clonotypes expanded above 0.001 frequency.

The sample was peripheral blood mononuclear cells (PBMCs), taken at new diagnosis, from a patient treated with antithyroid drugs. The chain joins TRBV7-9 to TRBJ2-2; 12 positions match TRBD2. The clonotype was recovered from a woman aged 35-60 years with Graves disease. The CDR3, as DNA: TGTGCCAGCACCCGACTAGCGGGGGCTAACACCGGGGAGCTGTTTTTT. Amino acids: CASTRLAGANTGELFF.